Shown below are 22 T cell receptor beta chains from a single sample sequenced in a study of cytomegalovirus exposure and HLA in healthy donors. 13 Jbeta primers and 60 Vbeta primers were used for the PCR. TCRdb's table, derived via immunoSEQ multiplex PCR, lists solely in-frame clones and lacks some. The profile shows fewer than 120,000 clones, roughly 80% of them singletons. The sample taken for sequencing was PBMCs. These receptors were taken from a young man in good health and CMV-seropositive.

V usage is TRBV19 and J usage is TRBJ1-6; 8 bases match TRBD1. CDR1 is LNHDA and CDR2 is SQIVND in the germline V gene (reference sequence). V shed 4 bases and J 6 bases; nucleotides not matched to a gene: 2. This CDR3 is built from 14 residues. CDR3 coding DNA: TGTGCCAGTAGTAGTGGGACAGGTAATTCACCCCTCCACTTT. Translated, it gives CASSSGTGNSPLHF.

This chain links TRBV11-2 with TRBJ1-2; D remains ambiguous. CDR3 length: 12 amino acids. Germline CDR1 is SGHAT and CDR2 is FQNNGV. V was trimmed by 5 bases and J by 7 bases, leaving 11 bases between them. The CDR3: CASSDRLIGYTF. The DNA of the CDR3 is TGTGCCAGCAGCGACCGACTAATTGGCTACACCTTC.

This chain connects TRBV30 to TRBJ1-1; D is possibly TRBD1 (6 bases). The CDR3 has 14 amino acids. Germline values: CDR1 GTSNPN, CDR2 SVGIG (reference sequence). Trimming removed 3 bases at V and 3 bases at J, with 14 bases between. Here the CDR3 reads CAWSLQGRDTEAFF. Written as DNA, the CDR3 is TGTGCCTGGAGCCTACAGGGTAGGGACACTGAAGCTTTCTTT.

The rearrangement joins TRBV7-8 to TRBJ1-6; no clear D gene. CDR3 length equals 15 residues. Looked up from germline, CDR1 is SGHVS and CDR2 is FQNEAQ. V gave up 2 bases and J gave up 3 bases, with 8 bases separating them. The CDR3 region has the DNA TGTGCCAGCAGCTTATTCGGCGGCTATAATTCACCCCTCCACTTT. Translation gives CASSLFGGYNSPLHF.

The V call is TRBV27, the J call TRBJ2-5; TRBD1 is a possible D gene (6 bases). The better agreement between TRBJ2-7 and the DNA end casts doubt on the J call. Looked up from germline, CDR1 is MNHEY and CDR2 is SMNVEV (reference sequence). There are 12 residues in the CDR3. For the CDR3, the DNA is TGTGCCAGCAGCCAAGCAGGGGACGAGCAGTACTTC. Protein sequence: CASSQAGDEQYF.

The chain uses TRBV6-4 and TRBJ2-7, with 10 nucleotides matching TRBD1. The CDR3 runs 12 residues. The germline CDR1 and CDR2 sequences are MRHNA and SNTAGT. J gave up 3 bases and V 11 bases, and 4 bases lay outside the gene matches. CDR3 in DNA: TGTGCCGACCGGACAGGGGGCTACGAGCAGTACTTC. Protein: CADRTGGYEQYF.

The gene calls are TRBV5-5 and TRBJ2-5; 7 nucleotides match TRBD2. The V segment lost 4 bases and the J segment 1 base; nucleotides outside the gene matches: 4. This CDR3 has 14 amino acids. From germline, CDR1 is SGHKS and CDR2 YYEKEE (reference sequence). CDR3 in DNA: TGTGCCAGCAGCCCATCTAGCGGCCAAGAGACCCAGTACTTC. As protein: CASSPSSGQETQYF.

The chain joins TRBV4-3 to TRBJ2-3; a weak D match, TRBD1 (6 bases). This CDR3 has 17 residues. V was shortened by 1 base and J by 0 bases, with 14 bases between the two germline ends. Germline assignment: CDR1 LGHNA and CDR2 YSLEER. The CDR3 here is CASSQAKDSPSTDTQYF. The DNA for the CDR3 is TGCGCCAGCAGCCAAGCTAAGGACAGTCCTAGCACAGATACGCAGTATTTT.

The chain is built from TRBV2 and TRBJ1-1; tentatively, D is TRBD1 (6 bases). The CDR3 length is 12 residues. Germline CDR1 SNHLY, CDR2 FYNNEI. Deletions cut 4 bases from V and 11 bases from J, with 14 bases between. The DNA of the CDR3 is TGTGCCAGCAGTGTCACAGGGAAGAGGGCTTTCTTT. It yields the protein CASSVTGKRAFF.

CDR3 sequence reads: CASSLGLAGQETQYF. CDR3 DNA sequence: TGTGCCAGCAGCTTAGGGCTAGCGGGGCAAGAGACCCAGTACTTC. The chain combines TRBV7-2 with TRBJ2-5; TRBD2 matches 9 bases. Germline CDR1 and CDR2: SGHTA and FQGNSA. Trimming took 1 base from V and 2 from J; bases not matched to a gene: 2. The CDR3 has 15 residues.

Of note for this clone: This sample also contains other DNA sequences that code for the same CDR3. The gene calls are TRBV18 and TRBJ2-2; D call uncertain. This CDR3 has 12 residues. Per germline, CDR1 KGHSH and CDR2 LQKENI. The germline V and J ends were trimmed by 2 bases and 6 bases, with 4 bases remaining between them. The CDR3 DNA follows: TGTGCCAGCTCACCATTAGCCGGGGAGCTGTTTTTT. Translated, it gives CASSPLAGELFF.

As DNA, the CDR3 is TGCGCCAGCAGCGTCGGTTTTGCAACTAATGAAAAACTGTTTTTT. Amino acids: CASSVGFATNEKLFF. The chain has TRBV5-1 and TRBJ1-4; D not resolved. The CDR3 sequence is 15 residues long. Trimming took off 4 bases at V and 0 bases at J, with 10 bases between the two ends. Germline V gene data show CDR1 as SGHRS and CDR2 as YFSETQ.

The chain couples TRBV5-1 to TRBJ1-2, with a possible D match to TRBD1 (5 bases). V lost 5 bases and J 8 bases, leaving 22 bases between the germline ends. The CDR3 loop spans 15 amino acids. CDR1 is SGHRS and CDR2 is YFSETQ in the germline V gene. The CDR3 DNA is TGCGCCAGCAGGTCCGGGACTACGACCGGCGAAGGCTACACCTTC. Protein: CASRSGTTTGEGYTF.

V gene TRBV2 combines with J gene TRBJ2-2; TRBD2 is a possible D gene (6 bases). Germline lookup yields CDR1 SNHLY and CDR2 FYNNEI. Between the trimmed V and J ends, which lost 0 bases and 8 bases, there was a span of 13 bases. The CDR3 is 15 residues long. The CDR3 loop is CASSEAGGVLGELFF. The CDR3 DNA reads TGTGCCAGCAGTGAAGCGGGGGGAGTATTGGGGGAGCTGTTTTTT. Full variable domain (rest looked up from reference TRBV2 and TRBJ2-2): EPEVTQTPSHQVTQMGQEVILRCVPISNHLYFYWYRQILGQKVEFLVSFYNNEISEKSEIFDDQFSVERPDGSNFTLKIRSTKLEDSAMYFCASSEAGGVLGELFFGEGSRLTVL.

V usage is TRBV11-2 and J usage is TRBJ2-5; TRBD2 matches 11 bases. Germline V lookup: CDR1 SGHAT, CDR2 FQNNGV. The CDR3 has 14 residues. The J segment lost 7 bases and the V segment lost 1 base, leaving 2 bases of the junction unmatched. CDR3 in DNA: TGTGCCAGCAGCTTAGGTGGGACTAGCGGGACCCAGTACTTC. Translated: CASSLGGTSGTQYF. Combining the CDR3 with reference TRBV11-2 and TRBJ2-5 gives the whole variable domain EAGVAQSPRYKIIEKRQSVAFWCNPISGHATLYWYQQILGQGPKLLIQFQNNGVVDDSQLPKDRFSAERLKGVDSTLKIQPAKLEDSAVYLCASSLGGTSGTQYFGPGTRLLVL.

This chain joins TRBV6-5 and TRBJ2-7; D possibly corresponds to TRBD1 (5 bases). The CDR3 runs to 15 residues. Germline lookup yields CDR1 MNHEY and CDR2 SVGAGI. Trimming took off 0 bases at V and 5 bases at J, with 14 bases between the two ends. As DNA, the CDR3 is TGTGCCAGCAGTTACTCATGGGCAGGGCTGAACGAGCAGTACTTC. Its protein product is CASSYSWAGLNEQYF.

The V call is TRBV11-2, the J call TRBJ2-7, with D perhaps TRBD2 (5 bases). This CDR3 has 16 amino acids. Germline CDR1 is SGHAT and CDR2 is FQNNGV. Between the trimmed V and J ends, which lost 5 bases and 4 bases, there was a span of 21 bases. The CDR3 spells CASSPDLLGPRYEQYF. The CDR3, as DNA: TGTGCCAGCAGCCCCGACCTACTAGGCCCCAGATACGAGCAGTACTTC.

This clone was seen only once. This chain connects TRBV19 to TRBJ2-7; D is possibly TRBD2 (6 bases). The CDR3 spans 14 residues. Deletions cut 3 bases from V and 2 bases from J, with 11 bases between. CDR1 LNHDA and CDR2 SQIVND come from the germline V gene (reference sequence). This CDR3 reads CASSIQWGAYEQYF. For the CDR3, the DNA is TGTGCCAGTAGTATTCAGTGGGGGGCCTACGAGCAGTACTTC.

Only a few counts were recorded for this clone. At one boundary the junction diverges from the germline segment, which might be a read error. CDR3 sequence (DNA): TGCGCCAGCCGACAGGGCTGGGGACAGCCCCAGCATTTT. Translation: CASRQGWGQPQHF. The chain couples TRBV6-1 to TRBJ1-5, with 7 positions matching TRBD1. The length of the CDR3 is 13 residues. Germline V CDR1 and CDR2: MNHNS, SASEGT.

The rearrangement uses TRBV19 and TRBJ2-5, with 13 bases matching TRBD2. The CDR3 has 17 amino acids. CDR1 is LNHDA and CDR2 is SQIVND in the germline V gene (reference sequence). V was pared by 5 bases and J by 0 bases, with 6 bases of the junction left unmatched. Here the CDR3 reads CASSSRTSGGHQETQYF. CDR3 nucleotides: TGTGCCAGTAGTTCCAGGACTAGCGGGGGCCACCAAGAGACCCAGTACTTC.

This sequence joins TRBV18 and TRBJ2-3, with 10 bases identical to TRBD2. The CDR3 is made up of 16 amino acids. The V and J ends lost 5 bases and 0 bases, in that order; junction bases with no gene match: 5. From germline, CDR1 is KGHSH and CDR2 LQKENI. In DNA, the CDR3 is TGTGCCAGCTCAAGACCTAGCGGGGGAAGCACAGATACGCAGTATTTT. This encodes CASSRPSGGSTDTQYF.

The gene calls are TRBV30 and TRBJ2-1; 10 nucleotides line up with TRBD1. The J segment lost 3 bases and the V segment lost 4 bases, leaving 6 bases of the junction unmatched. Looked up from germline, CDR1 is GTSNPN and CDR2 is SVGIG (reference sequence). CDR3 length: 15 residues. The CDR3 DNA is TGTGCCTGGACAACCGGGACAGGGGACTACAATGAGCAGTTCTTC. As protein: CAWTTGTGDYNEQFF.